One sample yielded the 30 T cell receptor beta chains listed below, sequenced in a study of identifying expanded T cells in peripheral blood. Some clones are missing from TCRdb's copy, which holds only in-frame ones; the method was immunoSEQ multiplex PCR. The table shows tens of thousands of clones, with around 87% occurring only once. Sequences were obtained from blood. The origin of the receptors is a person aged 18 to 70 in good health.

The V call is TRBV28, the J call TRBJ2-1; D uncertain. The V and J ends lost 3 bases and 10 bases respectively, with 16 bases between them. CDR3 length equals 14 residues. Germline CDR1 is MDHEN and CDR2 is SYDVKM. CDR3 residues: CASSLNLGYEEQFF. For the CDR3, the DNA is TGTGCCAGCAGTTTGAATCTAGGGTATGAGGAGCAGTTCTTC. The whole variable domain, remainder taken from reference TRBV28 and TRBJ2-1, is DVKVTQSSRYLVKRTGEKVFLECVQDMDHENMFWYRQDPGLGLRLIYFSYDVKMKEKGDIPEGYSVSREKKERFSLILESASTNQTSMYLCASSLNLGYEEQFFGPGTRLTVL.

This rearrangement joins TRBV4-3 to TRBJ1-5; D is possibly TRBD1 (5 bases). V was cut by 0 bases and J by 0 bases, with 15 bases left in between. This CDR3 spans 18 amino acids. The germline CDR1 and CDR2 sequences are LGHNA and YSLEER. CDR3 residues: CASSQDWGGGSSNQPQHF. The CDR3 DNA reads as TGCGCCAGCAGCCAAGATTGGGGGGGAGGAAGTAGCAATCAGCCCCAGCATTTT.

This chain uses TRBV7-9 with TRBJ2-2, with a weak D call TRBD1 (5 bases). V lost 2 bases and J lost 1, with 11 bases in between. The CDR3 length is 16 residues. The germline V gene has CDR1 SEHNR and CDR2 FQNEAQ (reference sequence). Here the CDR3 reads CASSLSVQVNTGELFF. The CDR3 coding sequence is TGTGCCAGCAGCTTATCAGTACAGGTGAACACCGGGGAGCTGTTTTTT.

Comments on this clone: Other DNA sequences in the same sample also yield this CDR3. This chain links TRBV5-4 with TRBJ2-5, with 10 bases aligning to TRBD1. This CDR3 has 15 residues. Trimming cost V 0 bases and J 4 bases; bases outside gene matches: 3. Germline lookup yields CDR1 SGHNT and CDR2 YYREEE (reference sequence). The CDR3 bases are TGTGCCAGCAGCTTGGGGGACAGGGGTCGAGAGACCCAGTACTTC. This translates into CASSLGDRGRETQYF.

The V gene is TRBV30, the J gene TRBJ1-2, with D possibly TRBD1 on 6 matching bases. V lost 8 bases and J 5 bases, leaving 18 bases between the germline ends. There are 13 residues in the CDR3. Germline-derived CDR1 and CDR2 are GTSNPN and SVGIG (reference sequence). Written as DNA, the CDR3 is TGTGCCCAAATGAGGGGGGAGGCATATGGCTACACCTTC. Translated: CAQMRGEAYGYTF.

CDR3 sequence (DNA): TGCGCCAGCAGCCCCAATTCCGACGGGAACTGGCAACTCGGTGGCTACACCTTC. The encoded protein is CASSPNSDGNWQLGGYTF. The chain carries TRBV5-1 and TRBJ1-2; D not certain. Germline assignment: CDR1 SGHRS and CDR2 YFSETQ. CDR3 size: 18 residues. Between the trimmed V and J ends, which lost 4 bases and 7 bases, there was a span of 29 bases.

This chain links TRBV9 with TRBJ2-7, with unresolved D. The germline gives CDR1 SGDLS, CDR2 YYNGEE. This CDR3 comprises 13 residues. V was pared by 0 bases and J by 2 bases, with 6 bases between. CDR3 loop: CASSVAEAYEQYF. The CDR3 coding sequence is TGTGCCAGCAGCGTAGCAGAAGCCTACGAGCAGTACTTC.

The rearrangement joins TRBV9 to TRBJ2-7; 10 nucleotides line up with TRBD2. This CDR3 has 15 amino acids. The J segment lost 3 bases and the V segment lost 0 bases, leaving 3 bases of the junction unmatched. Germline assignment: CDR1 SGDLS and CDR2 YYNGEE. This CDR3 reads CASSVEASGGYEQYF. Written as DNA, the CDR3 is TGTGCCAGCAGCGTAGAAGCTAGCGGGGGCTACGAGCAGTACTTC.

This sequence joins TRBV9 and TRBJ2-7, with 8 nucleotides matching TRBD1. Germline CDR1 reads SGDLS; CDR2 reads YYNGEE. Trimming took 2 bases from V and 2 from J; bases not matched to a gene: 6. This CDR3 region has 15 residues. CDR3 DNA sequence: TGTGCCAGCAGCGTTAGTGACAGGGGTGCCTACGAGCAGTACTTC. This translates into CASSVSDRGAYEQYF.

This sequence joins TRBV6-6 and TRBJ1-4; D is ambiguous. Looked up from germline, CDR1 is MNHNY and CDR2 is SVGAGI (reference sequence). The V and J ends lost 7 bases and 0 bases respectively, with 12 bases between them. The CDR3 runs to 15 residues. The CDR3 spells CASTYRVATNEKLFF. DNA of the CDR3: TGTGCCAGCACCTACAGAGTTGCAACTAATGAAAAACTGTTTTTT.

The J gene is TRBJ2-7, the V gene TRBV6-1, with unresolved D. The V and J ends lost 5 bases and 7 bases respectively, with 15 bases between them. This CDR3 comprises 13 residues. CDR1 MNHNS and CDR2 SASEGT come from the germline V gene. This chain's CDR3 is CASSQRVGWEQYF. The CDR3 DNA is TGTGCCAGCAGTCAAAGGGTAGGGTGGGAGCAGTACTTC.

The table lists this clone with a count of one. V is TRBV19 and J is TRBJ1-1; D uncertain. CDR1 is LNHDA and CDR2 is SQIVND in the germline V gene (reference sequence). The CDR3 spans 13 residues. V was trimmed by 6 bases and J by 4 bases, leaving 12 bases between them. The CDR3 loop is CASRVGGRTEAFF. The CDR3 DNA reads as TGTGCCAGTAGGGTGGGAGGGCGCACTGAAGCTTTCTTT. Together with reference TRBV19 and TRBJ1-1, the CDR3 gives the full variable domain: DGGITQSPKYLFRKEGQNVTLSCEQNLNHDAMYWYRQDPGQGLRLIYYSQIVNDFQKGDIAEGYSVSREKKESFPLTVTSAQKNPTAFYLCASRVGGRTEAFFGQGTRLTVV.

This rearrangement joins TRBV29-1 to TRBJ2-5; 9 nucleotides agree with TRBD1. Trimming cost V 4 bases and J 5 bases; bases outside gene matches: 5. Per germline, CDR1 SQVTM and CDR2 ANQGSEA. This CDR3 spans 13 amino acids. Here the CDR3 reads CSVGGTGKETQYF. CDR3 DNA: TGCAGCGTTGGAGGGACAGGGAAGGAGACCCAGTACTTC. Supplemented by reference TRBV29-1 and TRBJ2-5, the full variable domain reads SAVISQKPSRDICQRGTSLTIQCQVDSQVTMMFWYRQQPGQSLTLIATANQGSEATYESGFVIDKFPISRPNLTFSTLTVSNMSPEDSSIYLCSVGGTGKETQYFGPGTRLLVL.

V is TRBV5-5 and J is TRBJ1-5; D unresolved. Germline V gene data show CDR1 as SGHKS and CDR2 as YYEKEE (reference sequence). The V end was cut by 1 base, the J end by 1 base, with 9 bases between. This CDR3 is 15 amino acids long. The chain's CDR3 is CASSLSVNSNQPQHF. The DNA for the CDR3 is TGTGCCAGCAGCTTGTCTGTCAACAGCAATCAGCCCCAGCATTTT.

This clone was picked up a small number of times. The chain joins TRBV7-2 to TRBJ2-2, with TRBD2 matching over 9 bases. Germline V gene lookup returns CDR1 SGHTA and CDR2 FQGNSA. V lost 4 bases to trimming and J lost 5 bases; unmatched junction nucleotides: 8. CDR3 length equals 16 residues. CDR3: CASSSLAGRRTGELFF. CDR3 DNA: TGTGCCAGCAGCTCCCTAGCGGGAAGGAGGACCGGGGAGCTGTTTTTT.

The chain couples TRBV4-1 to TRBJ1-5; D is undetermined. This CDR3 has 15 residues. Trimming took 2 bases from V and 4 from J, leaving 12 bases between them. The germline gives CDR1 MGHRA, CDR2 YSYEKL. CDR3 coding DNA: TGCGCCAGCAGCCAAATTGGGCCGCGGAATCAGCCCCAGCATTTT. Amino acid sequence: CASSQIGPRNQPQHF.

This clone was detected only once. The rearrangement joins TRBV6-5 to TRBJ2-7; 7 positions match TRBD2. The CDR3 has 14 amino acids. V gave up 4 bases and J gave up 3 bases; unmatched junction bases: 6. Germline CDR1 is MNHEY and CDR2 is SVGAGI. As DNA, the CDR3 is TGTGCCAGCAGTTCTGGACTAGATGTCTACGAGCAGTACTTC. Translated, it gives CASSSGLDVYEQYF.

The chain combines TRBV9 with TRBJ1-2, with D tentatively TRBD1 (6 bases). Germline CDR1 SGDLS, CDR2 YYNGEE. Trimming took off 4 bases at V and 4 bases at J, with 17 bases between the two ends. This CDR3 is 15 amino acids long. In DNA form, the CDR3 reads TGTGCCAGCAGCCAGGGGTGGGGCGCAGGCTATGGCTACACCTTC. It codes for CASSQGWGAGYGYTF. Complete variable domain (other parts from reference TRBV9 and TRBJ1-2): DSGVTQTPKHLITATGQRVTLRCSPRSGDLSVYWYQQSLDQGLQFLIQYYNGEERAKGNILERFSAQQFPDLHSELNLSSLELGDSALYFCASSQGWGAGYGYTFGSGTRLTVV.

This clone occurred a few times. V gene TRBV5-1 combines with J gene TRBJ1-6, with 9 bases matching TRBD1. The CDR3 extends over 15 amino acids. Germline values: CDR1 SGHRS, CDR2 YFSETQ. Trimming took 0 bases from V and 8 from J; bases not matched to a gene: 3. The CDR3 coding sequence is TGCGCCAGCAGCTTGGTCCGACAGGGGGATTCACCCCTCCACTTT. Its protein product is CASSLVRQGDSPLHF.

The chain uses TRBV7-3 and TRBJ1-2, with D perhaps TRBD1 (5 bases). From germline, CDR1 is SGHTA and CDR2 FQGTGA. The CDR3 runs to 13 residues. Deletions cut 5 bases from V and 6 bases from J, with 13 bases between. The CDR3 DNA reads as TGTGCCAGCAGCGGGCCGCAGGGAAATGGCTACACCTTC. Translation gives CASSGPQGNGYTF. Looking up the rest from reference TRBV7-3 and TRBJ1-2 gives the full variable domain: GAGVSQTPSNKVTEKGKYVELRCDPISGHTALYWYRQSLGQGPEFLIYFQGTGAADDSGLPNDRFFAVRPEGSVSTLKIQRTERGDSAVYLCASSGPQGNGYTFGSGTRLTVV.

V gene TRBV14 combines with J gene TRBJ2-7, with D perhaps TRBD1 (6 bases). V dropped 3 bases and J dropped 0 bases, with 12 bases sitting between them. Germline V lookup: CDR1 SGHDN, CDR2 FVKESK. The CDR3 sequence is 15 residues long. For the CDR3, the DNA is TGTGCCAGCAGCCAGGGACAATGGGACTCCTACGAGCAGTACTTC. Encoded protein: CASSQGQWDSYEQYF. Full variable domain (outside the CDR3, taken from reference TRBV14 and TRBJ2-7): EAGVTQFPSHSVIEKGQTVTLRCDPISGHDNLYWYRRVMGKEIKFLLHFVKESKQDESGMPNNRFLAERTGGTYSTLKVQPAELEDSGVYFCASSQGQWDSYEQYFGPGTRLTVT.

J is TRBJ2-2 and V is TRBV9; no reliable D call. V lost 6 bases to trimming and J lost 4 bases, with 13 bases between them. This CDR3 is 14 amino acids long. The germline V gene encodes CDR1 SGDLS and CDR2 YYNGEE. Written as DNA, the CDR3 is TGTGCCAGCACCGCGGTAGCAGGCACCGGGGAGCTGTTTTTT. It encodes CASTAVAGTGELFF.

This clone was observed a handful of times. V gene TRBV6-1 combines with J gene TRBJ2-1, with 12 bases aligning to TRBD2. This CDR3 contains 15 residues. CDR1 is MNHNS and CDR2 is SASEGT in the germline V gene. V trimming: 6 bases; J trimming: 3 bases; junction bases outside the gene matches: 3. CDR3 nucleotide sequence: TGTGCCAGCAGCAGGACTAGCGGGGACTACAATGAGCAGTTCTTC. The encoded protein is CASSRTSGDYNEQFF.

The V gene is TRBV30, the J gene TRBJ1-4; D is unresolved. Trimming pared 0 bases from V and 5 bases from J, leaving 13 bases between. Germline CDR1 and CDR2: GTSNPN and SVGIG (reference sequence). The CDR3 is 15 amino acids. Here the CDR3 reads CAWSVPGPFNEKLFF. The DNA for the CDR3 is TGTGCCTGGAGTGTACCAGGACCGTTCAATGAAAAACTGTTTTTT.

This chain links TRBV20-1 with TRBJ1-2; tentative D call: TRBD1 (6 bases). Trimming shortened V by 6 bases and J by 5 bases, and 10 bases separated the two germline ends. CDR3 length: 11 amino acids. Germline V gene lookup returns CDR1 DFQATT and CDR2 SNEGSKA (reference sequence). CDR3 loop: CSAEQGYGYTF. Here the CDR3 DNA reads TGCAGTGCCGAGCAGGGGTATGGCTACACCTTC.

V is TRBV6-5 and J is TRBJ1-1, with 9 bases matching TRBD1. The germline gives CDR1 MNHEY, CDR2 SVGAGI. Trimming removed 3 bases from V and 5 bases from J; junction bases left unmatched: 4. The CDR3 totals 14 residues. CDR3 amino acids: CASSYTGGQTEAFF. The DNA for the CDR3 is TGTGCCAGCAGTTATACAGGGGGCCAAACTGAAGCTTTCTTT.

This clone was recorded only once. This sequence joins TRBV5-1 and TRBJ2-5; D is unresolved. V was shortened by 2 bases and J by 2 bases, with 7 bases between the two germline ends. CDR1 and CDR2 (germline): SGHRS, YFSETQ. This CDR3 contains 13 residues. The CDR3 DNA is TGCGCCAGCAGCTTTTCCACACAAGAGACCCAGTACTTC. It translates to CASSFSTQETQYF.

The CDR3 DNA reads TGTGCCAGCAGTCCAACTAGAGGCTACACCTTC. Protein product: CASSPTRGYTF. The chain couples TRBV28 to TRBJ1-2; D remains ambiguous. The V and J ends lost 5 bases and 8 bases respectively, with 9 bases between them. CDR3 size: 11 residues. CDR1 is MDHEN and CDR2 is SYDVKM in the germline V gene.

The CDR3 region has the DNA TGTGCCAGCAGTCGGTTTGGGGCGGACGGGGAGCTGTTTTTT. As protein: CASSRFGADGELFF. The chain employs TRBV2 and TRBJ2-2, with a possible D match to TRBD1 (5 bases). The length of the CDR3 is 14 residues. Per germline, CDR1 SNHLY and CDR2 FYNNEI. Trimming shortened V by 5 bases and J by 7 bases, and 14 bases separated the two germline ends.

This chain joins TRBV5-1 and TRBJ2-7; D uncertain. Germline-derived CDR1 and CDR2 are SGHRS and YFSETQ. Trimming removed 4 bases at V and 3 bases at J, with 14 bases between. The CDR3 sequence is 14 residues long. In DNA form, the CDR3 reads TGCGCCAGCAGCCAAGACCTACGGAGCTACGAGCAGTACTTC. Encoded protein: CASSQDLRSYEQYF.